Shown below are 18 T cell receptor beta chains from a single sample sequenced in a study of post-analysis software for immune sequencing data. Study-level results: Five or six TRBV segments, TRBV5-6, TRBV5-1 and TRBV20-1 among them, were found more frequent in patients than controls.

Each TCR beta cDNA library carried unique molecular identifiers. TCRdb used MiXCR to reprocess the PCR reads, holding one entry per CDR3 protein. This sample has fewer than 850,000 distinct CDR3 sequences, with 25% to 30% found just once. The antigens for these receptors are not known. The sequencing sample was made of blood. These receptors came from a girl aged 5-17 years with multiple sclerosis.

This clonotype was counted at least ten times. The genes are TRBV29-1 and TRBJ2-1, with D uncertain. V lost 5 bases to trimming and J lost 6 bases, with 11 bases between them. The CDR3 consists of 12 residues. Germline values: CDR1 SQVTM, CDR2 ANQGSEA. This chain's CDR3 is CSVLPSGNEQFF. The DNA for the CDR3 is TGCAGCGTTCTTCCATCGGGCAATGAGCAGTTCTTC.

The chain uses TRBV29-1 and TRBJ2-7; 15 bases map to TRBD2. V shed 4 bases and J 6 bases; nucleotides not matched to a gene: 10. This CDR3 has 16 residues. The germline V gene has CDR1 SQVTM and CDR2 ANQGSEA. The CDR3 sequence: CSVGGLAGGPVPEQYF. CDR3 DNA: TGCAGCGTTGGTGGACTAGCGGGGGGGCCGGTACCCGAGCAGTACTTC.

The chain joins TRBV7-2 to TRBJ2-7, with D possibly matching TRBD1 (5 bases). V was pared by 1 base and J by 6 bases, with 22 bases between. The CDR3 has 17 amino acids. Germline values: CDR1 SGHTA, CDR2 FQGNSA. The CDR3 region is CASSLGPPGNLRLEQYF. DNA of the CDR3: TGTGCCAGCAGCTTAGGGCCCCCAGGGAACCTACGGCTCGAGCAGTACTTC.

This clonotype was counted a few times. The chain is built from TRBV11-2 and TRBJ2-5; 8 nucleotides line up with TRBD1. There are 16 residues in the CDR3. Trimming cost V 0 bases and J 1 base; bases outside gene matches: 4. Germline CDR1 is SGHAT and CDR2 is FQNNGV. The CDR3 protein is CASSLDGRGLQETQYF. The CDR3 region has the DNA TGTGCCAGCAGCTTAGATGGCAGGGGGCTCCAAGAGACCCAGTACTTC.

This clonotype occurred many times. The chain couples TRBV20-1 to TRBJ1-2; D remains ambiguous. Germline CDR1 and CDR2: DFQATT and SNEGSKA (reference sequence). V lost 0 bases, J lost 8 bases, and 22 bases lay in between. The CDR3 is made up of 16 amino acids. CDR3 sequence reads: CSARDGKGWGSVGYTF. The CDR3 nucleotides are TGCAGTGCTAGAGATGGGAAGGGATGGGGTAGCGTAGGCTACACCTTC.

DNA for the CDR3: TGTGCCAGCAGGCCTAGTTCCTATGGCTACACCTTC. As protein: CASRPSSYGYTF. The V gene is TRBV9, the J gene TRBJ1-2; D is unclear. Trimming took 5 bases from V and 4 from J, leaving 9 bases between them. CDR3 length: 12 residues. The germline V gene encodes CDR1 SGDLS and CDR2 YYNGEE.

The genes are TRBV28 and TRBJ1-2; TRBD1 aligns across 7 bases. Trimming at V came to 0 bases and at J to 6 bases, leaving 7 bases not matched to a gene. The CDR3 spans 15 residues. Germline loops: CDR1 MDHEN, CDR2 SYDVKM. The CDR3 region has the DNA TGTGCCAGCAGTTTATGGCAGGGGGGCAGGAATGGCTACACCTTC. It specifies CASSLWQGGRNGYTF.

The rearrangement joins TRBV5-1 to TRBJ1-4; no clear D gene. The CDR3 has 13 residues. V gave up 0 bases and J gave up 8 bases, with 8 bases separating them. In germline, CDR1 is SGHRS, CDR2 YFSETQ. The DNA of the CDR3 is TGCGCCAGCAGCTTGGGTTCGCCCGAAAAACTGTTTTTT. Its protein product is CASSLGSPEKLFF.

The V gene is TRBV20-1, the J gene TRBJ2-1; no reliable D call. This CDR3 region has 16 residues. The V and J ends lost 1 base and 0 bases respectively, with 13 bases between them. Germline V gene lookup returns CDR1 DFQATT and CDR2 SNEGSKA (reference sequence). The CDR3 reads CSARGWRNTSYNEQFF. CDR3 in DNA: TGCAGTGCTAGAGGGTGGCGGAATACCTCCTACAATGAGCAGTTCTTC.

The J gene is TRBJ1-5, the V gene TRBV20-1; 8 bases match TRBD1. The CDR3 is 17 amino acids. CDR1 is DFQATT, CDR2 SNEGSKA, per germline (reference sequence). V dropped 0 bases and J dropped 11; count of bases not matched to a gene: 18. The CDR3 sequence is CSARDVRRQGSERSQHF. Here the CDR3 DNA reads TGCAGTGCTAGAGATGTGAGGCGACAGGGGTCTGAGAGGTCCCAGCATTTT.

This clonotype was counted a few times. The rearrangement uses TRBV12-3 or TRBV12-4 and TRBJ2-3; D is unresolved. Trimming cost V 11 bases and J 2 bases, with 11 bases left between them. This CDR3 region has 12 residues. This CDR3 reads CAGKGDTDTQYF. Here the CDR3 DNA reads TGTGCCGGCAAAGGTGACACAGATACGCAGTATTTT.

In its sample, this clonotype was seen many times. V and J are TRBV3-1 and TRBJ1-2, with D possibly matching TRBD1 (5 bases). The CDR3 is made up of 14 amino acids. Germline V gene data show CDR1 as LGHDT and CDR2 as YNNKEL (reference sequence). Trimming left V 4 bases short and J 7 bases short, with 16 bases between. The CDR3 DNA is TGTGCCAGCAGCCGACTGCAGGGTCCTGTTGGCTACACCTTC. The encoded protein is CASSRLQGPVGYTF. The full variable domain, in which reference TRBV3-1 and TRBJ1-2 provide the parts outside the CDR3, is DTAVSQTPKYLVTQMGNDKSIKCEQNLGHDTMYWYKQDSKKFLKIMFSYNNKELIINETVPNRFSPKSPDKAHLNLHINSLELGDSAVYFCASSRLQGPVGYTFGSGTRLTVV.

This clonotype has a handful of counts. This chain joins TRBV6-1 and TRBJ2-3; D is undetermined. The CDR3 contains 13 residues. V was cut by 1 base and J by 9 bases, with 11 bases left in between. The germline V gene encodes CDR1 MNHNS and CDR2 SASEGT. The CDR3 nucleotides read TGTGCCAGCAGTGAAGGGTCAGTGTGGACGCAGTATTTT. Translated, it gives CASSEGSVWTQYF.

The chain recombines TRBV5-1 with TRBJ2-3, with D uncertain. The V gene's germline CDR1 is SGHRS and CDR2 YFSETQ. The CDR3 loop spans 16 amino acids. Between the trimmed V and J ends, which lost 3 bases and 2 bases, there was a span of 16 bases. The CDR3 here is CASSSGLQANTDTQYF. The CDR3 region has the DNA TGCGCCAGCAGCTCTGGGCTCCAGGCCAACACAGATACGCAGTATTTT.

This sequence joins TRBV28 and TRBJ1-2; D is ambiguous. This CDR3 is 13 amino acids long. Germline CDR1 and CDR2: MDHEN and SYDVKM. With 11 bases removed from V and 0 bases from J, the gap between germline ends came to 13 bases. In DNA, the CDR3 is TGTGCCTCAACCTACAGTGCTAACTATGGCTACACCTTC. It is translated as CASTYSANYGYTF.

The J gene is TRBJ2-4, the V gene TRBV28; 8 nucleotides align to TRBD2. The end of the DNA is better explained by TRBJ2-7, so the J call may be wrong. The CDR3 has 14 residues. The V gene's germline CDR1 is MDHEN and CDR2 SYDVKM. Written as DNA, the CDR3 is TGTGCCAGCAGTTTTCCCAGCGGGAGCGACGAGCAGTACTTC. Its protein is CASSFPSGSDEQYF.

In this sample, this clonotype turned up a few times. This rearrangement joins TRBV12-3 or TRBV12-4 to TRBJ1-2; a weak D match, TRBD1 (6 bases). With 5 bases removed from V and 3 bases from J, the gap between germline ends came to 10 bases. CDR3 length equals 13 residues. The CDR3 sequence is CASSGQLDYGYTF. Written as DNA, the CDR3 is TGTGCCAGCAGTGGACAGTTAGACTATGGCTACACCTTC.

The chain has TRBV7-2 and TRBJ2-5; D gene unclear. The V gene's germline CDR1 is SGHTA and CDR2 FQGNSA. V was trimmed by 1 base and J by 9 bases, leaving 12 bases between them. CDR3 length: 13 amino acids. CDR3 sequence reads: CASSLEVRQPQYF. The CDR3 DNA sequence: TGTGCCAGCAGCTTAGAGGTTCGGCAACCCCAGTACTTC.